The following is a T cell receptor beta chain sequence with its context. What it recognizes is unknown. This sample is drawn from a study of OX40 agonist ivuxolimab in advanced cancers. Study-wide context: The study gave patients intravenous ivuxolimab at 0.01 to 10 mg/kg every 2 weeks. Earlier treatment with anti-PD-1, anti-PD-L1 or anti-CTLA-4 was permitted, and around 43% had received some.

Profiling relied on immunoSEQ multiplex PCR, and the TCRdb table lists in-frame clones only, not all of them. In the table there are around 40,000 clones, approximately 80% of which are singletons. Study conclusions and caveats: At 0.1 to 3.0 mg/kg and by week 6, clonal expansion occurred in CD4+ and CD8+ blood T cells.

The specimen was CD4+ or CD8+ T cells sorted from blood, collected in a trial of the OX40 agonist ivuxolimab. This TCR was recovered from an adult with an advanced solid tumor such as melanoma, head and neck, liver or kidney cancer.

CDR3 protein: CASSLAGGSQYF. CDR3 sequence (DNA): TGTGCCAGCAGCTTAGCTGGGGGCTCCCAGTACTTC. The chain is built from TRBV11-2 and TRBJ2-5, with D possibly matching TRBD1 (6 bases). Per germline, CDR1 SGHAT and CDR2 FQNNGV. CDR3 length equals 12 residues. The V and J ends lost 1 base and 9 bases respectively, with 9 bases between them. Supplemented by reference TRBV11-2 and TRBJ2-5, the full variable domain reads EAGVAQSPRYKIIEKRQSVAFWCNPISGHATLYWYQQILGQGPKLLIQFQNNGVVDDSQLPKDRFSAERLKGVDSTLKIQPAKLEDSAVYLCASSLAGGSQYFGPGTRLLVL.